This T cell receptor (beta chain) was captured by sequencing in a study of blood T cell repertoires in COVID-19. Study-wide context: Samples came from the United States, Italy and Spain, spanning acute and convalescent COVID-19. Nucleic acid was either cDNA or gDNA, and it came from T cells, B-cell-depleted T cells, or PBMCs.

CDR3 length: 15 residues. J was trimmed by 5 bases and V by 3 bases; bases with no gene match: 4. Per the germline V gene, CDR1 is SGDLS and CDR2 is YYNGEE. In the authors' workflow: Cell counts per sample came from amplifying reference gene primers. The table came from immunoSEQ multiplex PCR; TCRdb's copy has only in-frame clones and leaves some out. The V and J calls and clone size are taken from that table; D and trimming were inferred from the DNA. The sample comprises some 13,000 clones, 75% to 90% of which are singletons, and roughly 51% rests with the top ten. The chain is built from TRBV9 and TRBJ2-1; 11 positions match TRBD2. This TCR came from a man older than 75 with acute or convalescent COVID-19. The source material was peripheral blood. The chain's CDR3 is CASSARLAGNNEQFF. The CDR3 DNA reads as TGTGCCAGCAGCGCCCGACTAGCGGGAAACAATGAGCAGTTCTTC.